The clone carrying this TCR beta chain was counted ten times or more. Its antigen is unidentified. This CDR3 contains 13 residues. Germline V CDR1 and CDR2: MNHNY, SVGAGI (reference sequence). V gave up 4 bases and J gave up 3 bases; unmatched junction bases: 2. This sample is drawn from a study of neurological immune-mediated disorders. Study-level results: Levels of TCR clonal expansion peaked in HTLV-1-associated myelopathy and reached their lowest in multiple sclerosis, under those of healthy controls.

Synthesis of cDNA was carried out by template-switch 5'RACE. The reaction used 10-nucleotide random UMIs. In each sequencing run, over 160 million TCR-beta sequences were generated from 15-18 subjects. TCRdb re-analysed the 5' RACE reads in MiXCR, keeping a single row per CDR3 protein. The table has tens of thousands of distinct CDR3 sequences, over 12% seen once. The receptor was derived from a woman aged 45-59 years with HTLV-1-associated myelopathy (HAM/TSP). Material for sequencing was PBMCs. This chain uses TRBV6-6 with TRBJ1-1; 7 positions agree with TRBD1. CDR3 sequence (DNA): TGTGCCAGCAGTTCGACAGGGTACACTGAAGCTTTCTTT. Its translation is CASSSTGYTEAFF.